Listed here is a single T cell receptor (beta chain). The antigen remains unidentified. One entry per CDR3 protein, called by TCRdb with MiXCR from the reads. This table holds 400,000 to 600,000 distinct CDR3 sequences, 42% found once. With V trimmed by 5 bases and J by 1 base, 10 bases remained unmatched. Germline loops: CDR1 SGHVS, CDR2 FNYEAQ. The CDR3 extends over 17 amino acids. The sample comes from a study of T cell repertoires in cytomegalovirus infection. Turning to the study itself: Well-studied HLA-B-restricted epitopes and recently identified HLA-C-restricted epitopes of CMV were both used in the study. Through public TCR beta signatures, both CMV infection and matching HLA type were indicated.

Whole-study findings and limits: Using cumulative public TCR beta family frequency, the authors identified those who carried CMV together with the relevant HLA. HLA-C-restricted, CMV-specific TCR beta clonotypes were dominant ex vivo.

Sequencing used cultured PBMCs, obtained from culture after CMV antigen stimulation. This TCR was recovered from a human donor in good health (CMV status not recorded). Some clones in this sample may be carry-over from other donors' samples. V usage is TRBV7-6 and J usage is TRBJ2-3, with 9 nucleotides matching TRBD1. CDR3 DNA sequence: TGTGCCAGCAGCCTAAAGTACAGGGGGCAAGGCACAGATACGCAGTATTTT. This codes for CASSLKYRGQGTDTQYF.